This paragraph covers one TCR beta chain sequence. Its target is not known. A multiplex PCR was run with 60 Vbeta primers and 13 Jbeta primers. Some clones are missing from TCRdb's copy, which holds only in-frame ones; the method was immunoSEQ multiplex PCR. The repertoire has tens of thousands of clones, less than 80% of them found once; the top ten carry about a fifth. The sample comes from a study of cytomegalovirus exposure and HLA in healthy donors. At the level of the study: The study's early data release held about 85 million unique TCRs from HLA-typed donors.

Whole-study results and caveats: In a later analysis, HLA-associated beta chains showed higher expansion and lower generation probabilities than comparable chains. Only CMV serostatus was available as immune exposure information. Being indistinguishable, some V segments were excluded, TRBV6-2 and TRBV6-3 among them.

The CDR3 is made up of 14 amino acids. Trimming cost V 8 bases and J 1 base, with 14 bases left between them. From germline, CDR1 is SGHVS and CDR2 FQNEAQ. The specimen sequenced was PBMCs. The clonotype originates from a woman aged 45 to 65 in good health and CMV-seropositive. The chain employs TRBV7-8 and TRBJ2-5; maybe TRBD2 (6 bases). CDR3 DNA sequence: TGTGCCAGCTCGTCTAGCGAGCTCCAAGAGACCCAGTACTTC. Protein product: CASSSSELQETQYF.